Listed below are T cell receptor beta chains from one sample, sequenced in a study of regulatory T cells in long-lasting Graves disease. TCRdb redid the calling of the multiplex PCR reads with MiXCR, one entry per CDR3 protein. This sample yields roughly 400,000 distinct CDR3 sequences, of which 20% to 25% are seen a single time; less than 25% belongs to the top ten. Here the sequenced sample was peripheral blood mononuclear cells (PBMCs), taken when the disease was refractory, from a patient treated with antithyroid drugs. The source of these receptors is a female donor with Graves disease. CDR3s leave out the opening cysteine and the closing phenylalanine or tryptophan. Fields, in order: CDR3 protein, V gene, clone size. Only part of the rows carry a size: once, few, many, or a class if the clone is expanded.

CDR3 protein: AWSPPMVRTYEQY
V gene: TRBV30
clone size: many

CDR3 protein: AWGNEAF
V gene: TRBV30
clone size: many

CDR3 protein: ASRNRVRYEQY
V gene: TRBV6-1
clone size: many

CDR3 protein: ASSGLAGGLTGELF
V gene: TRBV2
clone size: -

CDR3 protein: ASSSDARETQY
V gene: TRBV11-2
clone size: -

CDR3 protein: ASSLDRGQGGYEQY
V gene: TRBV11-2
clone size: many

CDR3 protein: ASSYSQGEVNQPQH
V gene: TRBV6-5
clone size: few

CDR3 protein: ASSGNYQPQH
V gene: TRBV28
clone size: many

CDR3 protein: ATSRGLDTEAF
V gene: TRBV24-1
clone size: -

CDR3 protein: ASSFRGRSTEAF
V gene: TRBV12-3/TRBV12-4
clone size: many

CDR3 protein: SVGWREGNEQY
V gene: TRBV29-1
clone size: medium-sized

CDR3 protein: AWSASRLGEAF
V gene: TRBV30
clone size: -

CDR3 protein: ASRGTGSEQY
V gene: TRBV6-1
clone size: many

CDR3 protein: ASSSGELYQETQY
V gene: TRBV6-2/TRBV6-3
clone size: many

CDR3 protein: ASSLDSLPNEQY
V gene: TRBV7-2
clone size: many

CDR3 protein: ASSWDRVGYEQY
V gene: TRBV5-4
clone size: -

CDR3 protein: AQHEGRWGANVLT
V gene: TRBV30
clone size: few

CDR3 protein: ATSDVLQLTRNGYT
V gene: TRBV24-1
clone size: few

CDR3 protein: ASSFGGGPYGYT
V gene: TRBV11-2
clone size: few

CDR3 protein: ASSQATSGYQETQY
V gene: TRBV4-1
clone size: few

CDR3 protein: ASDGGRETQY
V gene: TRBV25-1
clone size: -

CDR3 protein: ASSRRDSSRDEQY
V gene: TRBV12-3/TRBV12-4
clone size: few

CDR3 protein: ASSLGPSNQPQH
V gene: TRBV28
clone size: many

CDR3 protein: ASSPPDRARYGYT
V gene: TRBV12-3/TRBV12-4
clone size: many

CDR3 protein: ASSIGGQGLETQY
V gene: TRBV19
clone size: -

CDR3 protein: ASIPNMANTEAF
V gene: TRBV12-3/TRBV12-4
clone size: many